This record concerns one T cell receptor (beta chain) sequence. The antigen remains unidentified. This sample was taken from a study of OX40 agonist ivuxolimab in advanced cancers. Study-level information: In this cohort, patients received ivuxolimab, an agonistic anti-OX40 (CD134) antibody. The dose-escalation cohort was about 86% male, with a mean age of around 60 years, ranging about 23 to 80. Study-wide results and caveats: At doses 0.1 to 3.0 mg/kg, CD4+ and CD8+ clones expanded.

V was pared by 8 bases and J by 3 bases, with 7 bases between. The length of the CDR3 is 12 residues. The germline CDR1 and CDR2 sequences are MDHEN and SYDVKM. The repertoire was sequenced with immunoSEQ multiplex PCR; TCRdb's copy has only in-frame clones and lacks some. The sample holds some 81,000 clones, approximately 86% seen once. The V gene is TRBV28, the J gene TRBJ2-2; D ambiguous. The sequence came from an adult with an advanced solid tumor such as melanoma, head and neck, liver or kidney cancer. The source was CD4+ or CD8+ T cells sorted from blood, collected in a trial of the OX40 agonist ivuxolimab. CDR3 bases: TGTGCCAGCCATTCGGACACCGGGGAGCTGTTTTTT. This codes for CASHSDTGELFF. The full variable domain, with the rest looked up from reference TRBV28 and TRBJ2-2, is DVKVTQSSRYLVKRTGEKVFLECVQDMDHENMFWYRQDPGLGLRLIYFSYDVKMKEKGDIPEGYSVSREKKERFSLILESASTNQTSMYLCASHSDTGELFFGEGSRLTVL.